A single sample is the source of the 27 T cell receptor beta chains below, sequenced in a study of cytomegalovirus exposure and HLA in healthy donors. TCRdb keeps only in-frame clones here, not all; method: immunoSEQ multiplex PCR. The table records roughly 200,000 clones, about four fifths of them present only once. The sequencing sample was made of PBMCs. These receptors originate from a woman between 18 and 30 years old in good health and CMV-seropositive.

CDR3 coding DNA: TGTGCCAGCAGCGCCGCCCCCAGCGGGGGGGCAGATACGCAGTATTTT. It translates to CASSAAPSGGADTQYF. The rearrangement uses TRBV9 and TRBJ2-3, with 10 positions matching TRBD2. The CDR3 covers 16 residues. Germline V gene sequence: CDR1 SGDLS, CDR2 YYNGEE. V gave up 3 bases and J gave up 4 bases; unmatched junction bases: 8. Variable domain in full (rest from reference TRBV9 and TRBJ2-3): DSGVTQTPKHLITATGQRVTLRCSPRSGDLSVYWYQQSLDQGLQFLIQYYNGEERAKGNILERFSAQQFPDLHSELNLSSLELGDSALYFCASSAAPSGGADTQYFGPGTRLTVL.

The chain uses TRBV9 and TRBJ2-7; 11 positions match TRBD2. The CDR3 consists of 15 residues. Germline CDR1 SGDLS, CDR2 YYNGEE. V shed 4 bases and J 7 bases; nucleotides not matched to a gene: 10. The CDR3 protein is CASSFSGGAAGEQYF. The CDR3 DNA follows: TGTGCCAGCAGCTTTAGCGGGGGGGCCGCTGGGGAGCAGTACTTC.

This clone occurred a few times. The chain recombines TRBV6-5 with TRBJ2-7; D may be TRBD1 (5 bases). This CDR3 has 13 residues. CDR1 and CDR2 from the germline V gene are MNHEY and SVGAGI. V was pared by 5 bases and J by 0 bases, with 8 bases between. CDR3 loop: CASSPDSSYEQYF. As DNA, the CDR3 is TGTGCCAGCAGTCCTGACAGCTCCTACGAGCAGTACTTC.

The CDR3 sequence: CASRAVGQGLNTEAFF. DNA for the CDR3: TGTGCCAGCAGGGCAGTCGGGCAGGGGTTGAACACTGAAGCTTTCTTT. V gene TRBV2 combines with J gene TRBJ1-1, with D perhaps matching TRBD1 (6 bases). Germline V gene lookup returns CDR1 SNHLY and CDR2 FYNNEI. This CDR3 region has 16 residues. Trimming left V 6 bases short and J 0 bases short, with 17 bases between.

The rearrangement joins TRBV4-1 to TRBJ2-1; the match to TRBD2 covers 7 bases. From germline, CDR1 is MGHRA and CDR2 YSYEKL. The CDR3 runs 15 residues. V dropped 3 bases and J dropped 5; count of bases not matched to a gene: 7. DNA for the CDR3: TGCGCCAGCAGCCATATGACTAGCCGTGACAATGAGCAGTTCTTC. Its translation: CASSHMTSRDNEQFF.

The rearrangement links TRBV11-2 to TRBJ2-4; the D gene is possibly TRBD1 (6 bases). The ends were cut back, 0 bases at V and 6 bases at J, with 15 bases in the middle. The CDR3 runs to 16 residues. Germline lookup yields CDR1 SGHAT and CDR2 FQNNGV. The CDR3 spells CASSLERAGVLNIQYF. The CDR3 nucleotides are TGTGCCAGCAGCTTAGAGAGGGCAGGGGTTTTAAACATTCAGTACTTC.

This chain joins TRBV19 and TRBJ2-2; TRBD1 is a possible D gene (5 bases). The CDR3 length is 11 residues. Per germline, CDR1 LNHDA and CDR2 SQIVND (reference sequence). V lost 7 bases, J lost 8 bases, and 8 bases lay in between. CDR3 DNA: TGTGCCAGTAATAGGGGAGGGGAGCTGTTTTTT. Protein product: CASNRGGELFF.

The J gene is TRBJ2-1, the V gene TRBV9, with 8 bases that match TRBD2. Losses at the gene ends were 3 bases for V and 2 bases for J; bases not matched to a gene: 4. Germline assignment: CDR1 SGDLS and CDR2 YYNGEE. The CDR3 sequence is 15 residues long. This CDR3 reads CASSEAGVPYNEQFF. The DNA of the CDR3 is TGTGCCAGCAGCGAAGCGGGGGTCCCCTACAATGAGCAGTTCTTC. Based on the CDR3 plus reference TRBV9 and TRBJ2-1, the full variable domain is DSGVTQTPKHLITATGQRVTLRCSPRSGDLSVYWYQQSLDQGLQFLIQYYNGEERAKGNILERFSAQQFPDLHSELNLSSLELGDSALYFCASSEAGVPYNEQFFGPGTRLTVL.

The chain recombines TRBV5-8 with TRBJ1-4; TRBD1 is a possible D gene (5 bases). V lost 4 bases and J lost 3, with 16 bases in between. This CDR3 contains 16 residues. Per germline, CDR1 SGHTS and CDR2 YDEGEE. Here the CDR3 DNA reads TGTGCCAGCAGCCGAGACACCTCGGGGGCTAATGAAAAACTGTTTTTT. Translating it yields CASSRDTSGANEKLFF. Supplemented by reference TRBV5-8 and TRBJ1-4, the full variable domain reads EAGVTQSPTHLIKTRGQQATLRCSPISGHTSVYWYQQALGLGLQFLLWYDEGEERNRGNFPPRFSGRQFPNYSSELNVNALELEDSALYLCASSRDTSGANEKLFFGSGTQLSVL.

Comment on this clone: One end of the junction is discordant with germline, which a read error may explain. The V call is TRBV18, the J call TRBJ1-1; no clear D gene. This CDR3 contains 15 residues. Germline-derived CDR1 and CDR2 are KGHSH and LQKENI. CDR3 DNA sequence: TGTGCCAGCTCACCACAGGGAGGGATGAACTCTGAAGCTTTCTTT. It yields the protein CASSPQGGMNSEAFF.

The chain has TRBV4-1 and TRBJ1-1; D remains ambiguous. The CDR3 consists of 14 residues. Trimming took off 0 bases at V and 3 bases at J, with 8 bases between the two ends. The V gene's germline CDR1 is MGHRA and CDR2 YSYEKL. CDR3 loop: CASSQEMGDTEAFF. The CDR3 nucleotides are TGCGCCAGCAGCCAAGAAATGGGAGACACTGAAGCTTTCTTT.

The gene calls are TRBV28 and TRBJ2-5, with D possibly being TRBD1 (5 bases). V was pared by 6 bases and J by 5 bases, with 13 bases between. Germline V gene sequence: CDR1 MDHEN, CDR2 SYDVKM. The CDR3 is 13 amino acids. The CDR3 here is CASRLKKGETQYF. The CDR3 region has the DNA TGTGCCAGCAGACTCAAGAAGGGGGAGACCCAGTACTTC.

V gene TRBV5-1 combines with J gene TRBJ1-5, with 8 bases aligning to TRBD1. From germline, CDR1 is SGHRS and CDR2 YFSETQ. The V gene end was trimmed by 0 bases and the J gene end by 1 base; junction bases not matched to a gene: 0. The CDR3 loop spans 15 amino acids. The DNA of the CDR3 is TGCGCCAGCAGCTTGGCAGGGGGCAGCAATCAGCCCCAGCATTTT. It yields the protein CASSLAGGSNQPQHF.

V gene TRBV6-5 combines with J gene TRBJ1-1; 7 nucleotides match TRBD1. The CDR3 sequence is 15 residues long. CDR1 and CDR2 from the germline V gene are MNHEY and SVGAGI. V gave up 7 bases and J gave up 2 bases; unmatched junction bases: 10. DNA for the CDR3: TGTGCCAGCAACCCATTGGGACAGCATAACACTGAAGCTTTCTTT. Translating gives CASNPLGQHNTEAFF.

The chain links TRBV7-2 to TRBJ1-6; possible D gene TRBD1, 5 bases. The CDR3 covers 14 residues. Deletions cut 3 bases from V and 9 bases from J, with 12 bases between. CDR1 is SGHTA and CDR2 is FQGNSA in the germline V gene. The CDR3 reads CASSLIGGSSPLHF. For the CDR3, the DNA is TGTGCCAGCAGCTTGATCGGGGGATCTTCACCCCTCCACTTT.

CDR3 nucleotide sequence: TGCGCCAGCAGTGATCTAGGACAGGGTTTCTCGCAGCGTCAGCCCCAGCATTTT. This encodes CASSDLGQGFSQRQPQHF. The V gene is TRBV10-2, the J gene TRBJ1-5; 8 nucleotides agree with TRBD1. The V gene's germline CDR1 is WSHSY and CDR2 SAAADI. V lost 3 bases, J lost 6 bases, and 16 bases stayed unmatched. There are 18 residues in the CDR3.

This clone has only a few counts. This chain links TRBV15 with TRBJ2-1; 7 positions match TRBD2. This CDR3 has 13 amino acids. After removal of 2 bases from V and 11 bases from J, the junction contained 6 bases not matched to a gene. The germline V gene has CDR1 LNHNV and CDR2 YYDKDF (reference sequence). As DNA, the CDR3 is TGTGCCACCAGCAGACCGGGGGGAGTCCAGCAGTTCTTC. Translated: CATSRPGGVQQFF.

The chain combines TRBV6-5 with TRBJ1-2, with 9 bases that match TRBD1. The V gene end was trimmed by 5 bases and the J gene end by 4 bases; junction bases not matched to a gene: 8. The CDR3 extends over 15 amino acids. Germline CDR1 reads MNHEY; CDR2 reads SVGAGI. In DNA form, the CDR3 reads TGTGCCAGCAGTACCCCGGGACAGGGTTCCTATGGCTACACCTTC. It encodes CASSTPGQGSYGYTF.

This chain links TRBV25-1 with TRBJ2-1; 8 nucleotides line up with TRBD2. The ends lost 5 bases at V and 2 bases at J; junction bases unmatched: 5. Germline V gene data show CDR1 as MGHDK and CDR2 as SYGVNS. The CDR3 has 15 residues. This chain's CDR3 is CASSSSGGAYNEQFF. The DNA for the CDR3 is TGTGCCAGCAGTTCGAGCGGGGGAGCCTACAATGAGCAGTTCTTC.

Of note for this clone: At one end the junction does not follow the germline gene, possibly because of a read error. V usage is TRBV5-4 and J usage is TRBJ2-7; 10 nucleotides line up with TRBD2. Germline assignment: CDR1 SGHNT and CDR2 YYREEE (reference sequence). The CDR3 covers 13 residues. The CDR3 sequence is CASSPPELAGLVF. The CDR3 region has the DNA TGTGCCAGCAGTCCCCCGGAACTAGCGGGGCTGGTTTTC.

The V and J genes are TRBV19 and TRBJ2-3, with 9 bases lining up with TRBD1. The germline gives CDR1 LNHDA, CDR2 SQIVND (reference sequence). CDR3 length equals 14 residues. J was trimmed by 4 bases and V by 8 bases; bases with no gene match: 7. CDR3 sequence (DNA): TGTGCCAGTGCCCGGACAGGGGAGGCAGATACGCAGTATTTT. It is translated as CASARTGEADTQYF.

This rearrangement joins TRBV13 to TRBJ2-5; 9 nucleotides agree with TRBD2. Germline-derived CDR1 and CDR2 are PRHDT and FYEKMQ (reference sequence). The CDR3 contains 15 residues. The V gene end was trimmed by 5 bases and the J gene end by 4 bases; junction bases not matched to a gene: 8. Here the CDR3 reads CASSARTSAGETQYF. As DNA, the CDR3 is TGTGCCAGCAGCGCCAGGACTAGCGCCGGAGAGACCCAGTACTTC. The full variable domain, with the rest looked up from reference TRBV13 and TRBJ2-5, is AAGVIQSPRHLIKEKRETATLKCYPIPRHDTVYWYQQGPGQDPQFLISFYEKMQSDKGSIPDRFSAQQFSDYHSELNMSSLELGDSALYFCASSARTSAGETQYFGPGTRLLVL.

CDR3 in amino acids: CASSQGGQGNTEAFF. The DNA for the CDR3 is TGCGCCAGCAGCCAAGGGGGACAGGGTAACACTGAAGCTTTCTTT. This chain links TRBV4-3 with TRBJ1-1, with TRBD1 matching 9 bases. This CDR3 is 15 amino acids long. Germline V CDR1 and CDR2: LGHNA, YSLEER. The V gene end was trimmed by 1 base and the J gene end by 2 bases; junction bases not matched to a gene: 2.

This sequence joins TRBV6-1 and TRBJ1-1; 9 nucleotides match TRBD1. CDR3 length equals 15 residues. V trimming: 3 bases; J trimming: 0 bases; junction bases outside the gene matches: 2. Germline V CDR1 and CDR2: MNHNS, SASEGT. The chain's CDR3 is CASSDHRGLNTEAFF. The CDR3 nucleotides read TGTGCCAGCAGTGACCACAGGGGGCTGAACACTGAAGCTTTCTTT.

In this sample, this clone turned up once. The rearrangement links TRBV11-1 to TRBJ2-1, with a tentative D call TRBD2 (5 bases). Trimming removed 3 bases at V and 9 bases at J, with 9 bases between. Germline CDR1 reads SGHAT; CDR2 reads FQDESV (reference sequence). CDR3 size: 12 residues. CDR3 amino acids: CASSFSAGEQFF. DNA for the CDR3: TGTGCCAGCAGCTTCTCGGCGGGTGAGCAGTTCTTC.

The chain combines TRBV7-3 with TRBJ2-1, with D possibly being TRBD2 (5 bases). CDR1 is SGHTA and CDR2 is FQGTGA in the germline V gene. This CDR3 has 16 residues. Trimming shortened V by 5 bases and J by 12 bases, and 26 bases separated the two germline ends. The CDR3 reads CASSLTPQRYNEGQFF. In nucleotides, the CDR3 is TGTGCCAGCAGCCTCACGCCCCAACGCTACAATGAGGGGCAGTTCTTC.

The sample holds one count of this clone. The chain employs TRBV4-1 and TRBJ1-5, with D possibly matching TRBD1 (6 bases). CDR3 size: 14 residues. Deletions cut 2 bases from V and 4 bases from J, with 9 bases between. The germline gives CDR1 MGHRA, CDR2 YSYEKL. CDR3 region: CASSQLRGNQPQHF. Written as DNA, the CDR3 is TGCGCCAGCAGCCAACTTAGGGGGAATCAGCCCCAGCATTTT.